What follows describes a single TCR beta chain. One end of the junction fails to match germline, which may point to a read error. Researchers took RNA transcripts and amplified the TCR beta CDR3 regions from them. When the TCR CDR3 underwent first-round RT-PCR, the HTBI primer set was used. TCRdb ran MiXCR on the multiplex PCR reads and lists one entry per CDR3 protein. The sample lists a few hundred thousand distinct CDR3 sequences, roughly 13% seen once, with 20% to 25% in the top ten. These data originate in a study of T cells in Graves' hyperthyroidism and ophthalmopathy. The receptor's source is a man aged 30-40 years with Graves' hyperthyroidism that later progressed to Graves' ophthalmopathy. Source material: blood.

Written as DNA, the CDR3 is TGCGCCAGCAGCCAAGATTTGTCATACAGCTCCTACAATGAGCAGTTCTTC. It is translated as CASSQDLSYSSYNEQFF. V usage is TRBV11-3 and J usage is TRBJ2-1; D is unclear. The CDR3 totals 17 residues. CDR1 and CDR2 from the germline V gene are SGHNT and YENEEA.